The clone carrying this TCR beta chain was recorded only once. After removal of 0 bases from V and 4 bases from J, the junction contained 7 bases not matched to a gene. CDR1 and CDR2 from the germline V gene are SGHKS and YYEKEE (reference sequence). The CDR3 covers 15 residues. This record comes from a study of blood T cell repertoires in COVID-19. Generated by immunoSEQ multiplex PCR, the TCRdb table keeps only in-frame clones and is missing some. The sample consists of about 230,000 clones, about four fifths of them appearing once. The V call is TRBV5-5, the J call TRBJ2-7; 7 bases are a match to TRBD1. Sequenced: peripheral blood. The sequence came from a man at least 80 years old with acute or convalescent COVID-19. The CDR3 DNA sequence: TGTGCCAGCAGCTTGGCCGCCGGGACAGCTTACGAGCAGTACTTC. Translating gives CASSLAAGTAYEQYF.